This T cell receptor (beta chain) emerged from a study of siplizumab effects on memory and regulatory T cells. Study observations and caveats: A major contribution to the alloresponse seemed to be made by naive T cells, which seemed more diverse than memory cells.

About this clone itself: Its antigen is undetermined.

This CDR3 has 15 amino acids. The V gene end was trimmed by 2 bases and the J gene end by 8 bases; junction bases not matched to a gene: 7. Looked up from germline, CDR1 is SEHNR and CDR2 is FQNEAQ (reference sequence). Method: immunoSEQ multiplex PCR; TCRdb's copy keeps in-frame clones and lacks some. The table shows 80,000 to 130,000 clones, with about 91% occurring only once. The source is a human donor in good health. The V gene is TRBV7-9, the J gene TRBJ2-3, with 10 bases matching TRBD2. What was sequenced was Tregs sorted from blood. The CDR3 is CASSLPAGGFATQYF. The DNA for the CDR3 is TGTGCCAGCAGCTTACCAGCGGGAGGGTTCGCTACGCAGTATTTT.